A selection of T cell receptor beta chains follows, all from one sample in a study of T cells in Graves' hyperthyroidism and ophthalmopathy. TCRdb called the multiplex PCR reads again in MiXCR, with one record for every CDR3 protein. This table holds about 410,000 distinct CDR3 sequences, roughly 14% found once. The specimen was blood. The source of these receptors is a man aged 18 to 29 with Graves' ophthalmopathy. CDR3s include the opening cysteine and the closing phenylalanine or tryptophan. D genes are given only for firm matches. Size is omitted from some rows. Given values are once, few, many or a class for expanded clones.

d_call | j_call | v_call | clone_size | cdr3_aa | cdr3_nt
- | TRBJ1-4 | TRBV27 | - | CASSDGGDREKLFF | TGTGCCAGCAGTGATGGGGGGGATAGGGAAAAACTGTTTTTT
TRBD1 | TRBJ2-2 | TRBV19 | many | CASTQSGTANTGELFF | TGTGCCAGTACCCAGTCCGGGACAGCGAACACCGGGGAGCTGTTTTTT
TRBD1 | TRBJ1-1 | TRBV6-4 | - | CASSDSAGGKINTEAFF | TGTGCCAGCAGTGACTCGGCAGGGGGAAAGATAAACACTGAAGCTTTCTTT
- | TRBJ2-7 | TRBV6-2/TRBV6-3 | - | CASSYSLLGAYEQYF | TGTGCCAGCAGTTACTCTTTACTAGGTGCCTACGAGCAGTACTTC
- | TRBJ2-1 | TRBV7-2 | many | CASSINPGTKYNEQFF | TGTGCCAGCAGTATAAACCCAGGGACGAAGTACAATGAGCAGTTCTTC
TRBD1 | TRBJ2-7 | TRBV11-2 | many | CASRETGKGTYEQYF | TGTGCCAGCAGGGAGACAGGGAAAGGAACCTACGAGCAGTACTTC
- | TRBJ2-5 | TRBV30 | many | CAWSGADQETQYF | TGTGCCTGGAGTGGGGCAGATCAAGAGACCCAGTACTTC
TRBD2 | TRBJ2-7 | TRBV11-2 | many | CASSLRTSGSYEQYF | TGTGCCAGCAGCTTACGGACTAGCGGCTCCTACGAGCAGTACTTC
TRBD2 | TRBJ2-1 | TRBV28 | many | CASSSLREGYNEQFF | TGTGCCAGCAGTAGTCTGAGGGAGGGTTACAATGAGCAGTTCTTC
- | TRBJ2-2 | TRBV5-1 | many | CASSLSTNTGELFF | TGCGCCAGCAGCTTAAGCACGAACACCGGGGAGCTGTTTTTT
TRBD2 | TRBJ2-5 | TRBV12-5 | once | CASVLETSGRLETQYF | TGTGCTAGTGTTTTGGAGACTAGCGGGAGATTGGAGACCCAGTACTTC
TRBD2 | TRBJ2-5 | TRBV9 | few | CASSVGGLGETQYF | TGTGCCAGCAGCGTAGGGGGACTAGGGGAGACCCAGTACTTC
- | TRBJ1-1 | TRBV29-1 | many | CSVEWTQNEAFF | TGCAGCGTTGAGTGGACACAAAACGAAGCTTTCTTT
- | TRBJ2-3 | TRBV7-2 | many | CASSLALIGDTQYF | TGTGCCAGCAGCTTAGCTCTAATTGGGGATACGCAGTATTTT
- | TRBJ2-7 | TRBV3-1 | many | CASTRQVGSYEQYF | TGTGCCAGCACCCGGCAGGTAGGCTCCTACGAGCAGTACTTC
TRBD1 | TRBJ1-1 | TRBV5-1 | - | CASVPGGVSGTEAFF | TGCGCCAGCGTCCCAGGGGGCGTCTCGGGCACTGAAGCTTTCTTT
- | TRBJ2-7 | TRBV6-1 | once | CATCIGDYEQYF | TGTGCCACCTGTATAGGGGACTACGAGCAGTACTTC
- | TRBJ1-3 | TRBV19 | few | CASSIFPTGTAGNTIYF | TGTGCCAGTAGTATCTTCCCCACCGGGACTGCTGGAAACACCATATATTTT
- | TRBJ1-1 | TRBV12-3/TRBV12-4 | few | CASSPFPDEAFF | TGTGCCAGCAGCCCTTTTCCGGATGAAGCTTTCTTT
TRBD2 | TRBJ2-1 | TRBV7-6 | - | CASSLKGAGEGEQFF | TGTGCCAGCAGCTTAAAGGGAGCGGGAGAAGGTGAGCAGTTCTTC
- | TRBJ2-7 | TRBV25-1 | - | CASSEHRTYEQYF | TGTGCCAGCAGTGAACACAGGACCTACGAGCAGTACTTC
- | TRBJ1-2 | TRBV7-2 | many | CASSLDFGRQDGYTF | TGTGCCAGCAGCTTAGACTTTGGTCGTCAGGATGGCTACACCTTC
TRBD1 | TRBJ1-2 | TRBV10-3 | - | CATGQGIYGYTF | TGTGCCACCGGACAGGGGATCTATGGCTACACCTTC
TRBD2 | TRBJ2-1 | TRBV20-1 | many | CSARPGTSGSNEQFF | TGCAGTGCTAGACCCGGGACTAGCGGGAGTAATGAGCAGTTCTTC
- | TRBJ2-1 | TRBV20-1 | - | CSARGSRSSYNEQFF | TGCAGTGCTAGAGGGTCGAGGAGCTCCTACAATGAGCAGTTCTTC
- | TRBJ1-2 | TRBV29-1 | few | CSVEGRDYYGYTF | TGCAGCGTTGAAGGCAGGGACTACTATGGCTACACCTTC
- | TRBJ2-1 | TRBV27 | many | CASSLSTGGRSSYNEQFF | TGTGCCAGCAGTTTATCTACTGGGGGCAGGAGCTCCTACAATGAGCAGTTCTTC
- | TRBJ1-1 | TRBV28 | many | CASSLHPGNTEAFF | TGTGCCAGCAGTTTACATCCAGGGAACACTGAAGCTTTCTTT
TRBD2 | TRBJ2-3 | TRBV28 | many | CASSLLAGGGDTQYF | TGTGCCAGCAGTTTACTAGCGGGAGGAGGTGATACGCAGTATTTT
TRBD1 | TRBJ1-2 | TRBV12-3/TRBV12-4 | - | CASSPGTGKVGYTF | TGTGCCAGCAGTCCCGGGACAGGGAAGGTTGGCTACACCTTC